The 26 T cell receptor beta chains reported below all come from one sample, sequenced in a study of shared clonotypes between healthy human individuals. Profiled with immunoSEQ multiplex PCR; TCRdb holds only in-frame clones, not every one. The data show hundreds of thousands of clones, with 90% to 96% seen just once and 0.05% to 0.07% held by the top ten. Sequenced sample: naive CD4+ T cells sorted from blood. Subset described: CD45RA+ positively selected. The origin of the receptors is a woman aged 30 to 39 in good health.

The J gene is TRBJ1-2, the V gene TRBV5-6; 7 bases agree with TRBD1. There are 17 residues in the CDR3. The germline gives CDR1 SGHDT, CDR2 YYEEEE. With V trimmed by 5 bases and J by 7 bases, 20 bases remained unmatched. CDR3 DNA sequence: TGTGCCAGCAGTCTGCCACAGGGGCCCTCGGGTTATGGTGGCTACACCTTC. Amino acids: CASSLPQGPSGYGGYTF.

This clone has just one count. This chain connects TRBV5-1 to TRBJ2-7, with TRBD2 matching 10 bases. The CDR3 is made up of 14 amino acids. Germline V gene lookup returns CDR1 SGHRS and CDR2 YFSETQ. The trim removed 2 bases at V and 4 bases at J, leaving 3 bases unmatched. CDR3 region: CASSLETSGYEQYF. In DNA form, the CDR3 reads TGCGCCAGCAGCTTAGAGACTAGCGGGTACGAGCAGTACTTC.

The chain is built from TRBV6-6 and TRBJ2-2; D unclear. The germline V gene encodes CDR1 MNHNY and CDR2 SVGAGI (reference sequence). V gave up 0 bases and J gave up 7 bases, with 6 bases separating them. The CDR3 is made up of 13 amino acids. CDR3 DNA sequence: TGTGCCAGCAGTTACTCGGTGGGCGGGGAGCTGTTTTTT. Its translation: CASSYSVGGELFF.

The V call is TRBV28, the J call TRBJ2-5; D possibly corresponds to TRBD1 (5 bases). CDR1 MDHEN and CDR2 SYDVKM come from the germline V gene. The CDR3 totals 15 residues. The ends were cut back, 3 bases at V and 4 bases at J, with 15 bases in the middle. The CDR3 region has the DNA TGTGCCAGCAGTTTCCTTCAACAGGTAACAGAGACCCAGTACTTC. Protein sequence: CASSFLQQVTETQYF.

The CDR3 sequence: CASSYPQGSTGELFF. The CDR3 nucleotides are TGTGCCAGCAGTTATCCCCAGGGAAGCACCGGGGAGCTGTTTTTT. The chain combines TRBV6-5 with TRBJ2-2, with D possibly TRBD1 on 5 matching bases. The germline V gene has CDR1 MNHEY and CDR2 SVGAGI. This CDR3 has 15 amino acids. V lost 3 bases to trimming and J lost 4 bases, with 12 bases between them.

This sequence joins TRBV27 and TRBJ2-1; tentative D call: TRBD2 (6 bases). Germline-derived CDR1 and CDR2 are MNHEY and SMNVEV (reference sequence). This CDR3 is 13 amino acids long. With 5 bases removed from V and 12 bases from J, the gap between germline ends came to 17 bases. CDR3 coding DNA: TGTGCCAGCAGTCCAGGCAGTGGGAGGTTGCAGTTCTTC. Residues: CASSPGSGRLQFF.

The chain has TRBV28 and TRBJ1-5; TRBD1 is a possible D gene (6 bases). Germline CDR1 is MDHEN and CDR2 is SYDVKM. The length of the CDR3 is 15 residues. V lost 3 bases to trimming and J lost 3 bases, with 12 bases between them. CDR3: CASSFPGANNQPQHF. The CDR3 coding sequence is TGTGCCAGCAGTTTTCCAGGGGCGAACAATCAGCCCCAGCATTTT.

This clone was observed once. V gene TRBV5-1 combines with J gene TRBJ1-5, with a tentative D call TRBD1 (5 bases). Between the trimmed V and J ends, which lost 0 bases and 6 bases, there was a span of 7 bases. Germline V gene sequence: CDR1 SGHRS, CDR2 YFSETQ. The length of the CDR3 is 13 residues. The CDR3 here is CASSLGDSQPQHF. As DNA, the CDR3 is TGCGCCAGCAGCTTGGGTGACAGTCAGCCCCAGCATTTT. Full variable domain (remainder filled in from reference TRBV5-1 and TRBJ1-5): KAGVTQTPRYLIKTRGQQVTLSCSPISGHRSVSWYQQTPGQGLQFLFEYFSETQRNKGNFPGRFSGRQFSNSRSEMNVSTLELGDSALYLCASSLGDSQPQHFGDGTRLSIL.

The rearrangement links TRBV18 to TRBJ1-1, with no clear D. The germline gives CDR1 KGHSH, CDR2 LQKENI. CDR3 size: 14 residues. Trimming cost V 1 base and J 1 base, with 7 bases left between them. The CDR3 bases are TGTGCCAGCTCACCACGGGTAGGGAACACTGAAGCTTTCTTT. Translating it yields CASSPRVGNTEAFF.

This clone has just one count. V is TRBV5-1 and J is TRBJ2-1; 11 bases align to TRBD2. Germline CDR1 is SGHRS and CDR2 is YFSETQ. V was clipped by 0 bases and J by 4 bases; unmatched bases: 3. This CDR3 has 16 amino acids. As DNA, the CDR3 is TGCGCCAGCAGCTTGGTTGGACTAGCGGGTTACAATGAGCAGTTCTTC. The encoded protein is CASSLVGLAGYNEQFF.

The CDR3 nucleotides are TGTGCCAGCAGCTTAGGGGCTAGCGGGAGAGGTACCGGGGAGCTGTTTTTT. This sequence encodes CASSLGASGRGTGELFF. The rearrangement uses TRBV7-6 and TRBJ2-2; 10 nucleotides line up with TRBD2. Germline values: CDR1 SGHVS, CDR2 FNYEAQ. This CDR3 contains 17 residues. V shed 1 base and J 5 bases; nucleotides not matched to a gene: 7.

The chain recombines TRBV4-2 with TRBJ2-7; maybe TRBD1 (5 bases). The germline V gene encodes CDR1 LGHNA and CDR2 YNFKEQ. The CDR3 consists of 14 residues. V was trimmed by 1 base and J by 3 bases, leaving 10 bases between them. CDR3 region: CASSQGSGRYEQYF. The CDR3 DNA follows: TGTGCCAGCAGCCAAGGATCAGGGCGCTACGAGCAGTACTTC.

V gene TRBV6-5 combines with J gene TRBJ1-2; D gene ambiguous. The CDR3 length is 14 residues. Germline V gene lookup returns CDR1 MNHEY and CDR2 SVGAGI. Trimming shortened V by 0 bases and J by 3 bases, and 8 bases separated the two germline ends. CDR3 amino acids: CASSYSKGHYGYTF. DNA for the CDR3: TGTGCCAGCAGTTACTCGAAAGGGCACTATGGCTACACCTTC.

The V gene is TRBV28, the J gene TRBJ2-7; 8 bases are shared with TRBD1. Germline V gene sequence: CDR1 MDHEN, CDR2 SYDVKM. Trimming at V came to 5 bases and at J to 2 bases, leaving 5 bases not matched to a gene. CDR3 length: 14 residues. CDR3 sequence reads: CASSEAGQAYEQYF. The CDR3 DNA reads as TGTGCCAGCAGTGAGGCGGGACAGGCCTACGAGCAGTACTTC. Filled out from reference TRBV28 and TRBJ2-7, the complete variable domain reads DVKVTQSSRYLVKRTGEKVFLECVQDMDHENMFWYRQDPGLGLRLIYFSYDVKMKEKGDIPEGYSVSREKKERFSLILESASTNQTSMYLCASSEAGQAYEQYFGPGTRLTVT.

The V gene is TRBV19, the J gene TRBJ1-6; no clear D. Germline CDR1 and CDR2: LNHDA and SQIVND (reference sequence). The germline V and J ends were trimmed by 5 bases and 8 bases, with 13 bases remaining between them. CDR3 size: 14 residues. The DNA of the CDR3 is TGTGCCAGTAGTTTCACACCGCGGGATTCACCCCTCCACTTT. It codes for CASSFTPRDSPLHF.

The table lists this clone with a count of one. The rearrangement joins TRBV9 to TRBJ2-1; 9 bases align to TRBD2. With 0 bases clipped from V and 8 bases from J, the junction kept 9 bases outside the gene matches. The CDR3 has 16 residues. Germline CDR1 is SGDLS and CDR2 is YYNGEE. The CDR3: CASSVEFSGSQDEQFF. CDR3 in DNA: TGTGCCAGCAGCGTAGAGTTTAGCGGGAGCCAGGATGAGCAGTTCTTC.

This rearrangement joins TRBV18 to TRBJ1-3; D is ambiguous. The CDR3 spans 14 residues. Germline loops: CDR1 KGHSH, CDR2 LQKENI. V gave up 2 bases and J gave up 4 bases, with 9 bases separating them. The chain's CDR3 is CASSPEQQGNTIYF. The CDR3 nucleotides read TGTGCCAGCTCACCAGAACAGCAAGGAAACACCATATATTTT.

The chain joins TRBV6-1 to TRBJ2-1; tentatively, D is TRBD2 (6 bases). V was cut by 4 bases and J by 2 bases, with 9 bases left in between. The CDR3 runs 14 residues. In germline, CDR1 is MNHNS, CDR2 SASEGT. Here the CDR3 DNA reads TGTGCCAGCAGTGTAAGCGGGCCCTACAATGAGCAGTTCTTC. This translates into CASSVSGPYNEQFF.

Written as DNA, the CDR3 is TGTGCCAGCAGACAATCCCAGGGACTGAACACTGAAGCTTTCTTT. Translated, it gives CASRQSQGLNTEAFF. The chain employs TRBV28 and TRBJ1-1; D is possibly TRBD1 (5 bases). V was pared by 6 bases and J by 0 bases, with 14 bases between. This CDR3 has 15 amino acids. Per germline, CDR1 MDHEN and CDR2 SYDVKM.

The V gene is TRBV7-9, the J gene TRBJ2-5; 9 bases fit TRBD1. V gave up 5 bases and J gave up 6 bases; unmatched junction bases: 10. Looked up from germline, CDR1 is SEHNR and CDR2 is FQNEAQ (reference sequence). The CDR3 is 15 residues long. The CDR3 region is CASSLDGQGRKTQYF. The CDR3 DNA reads TGTGCCAGCAGCCTCGACGGACAGGGGAGGAAGACCCAGTACTTC. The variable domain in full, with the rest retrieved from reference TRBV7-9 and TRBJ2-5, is DTGVSQNPRHKITKRGQNVTFRCDPISEHNRLYWYRQTLGQGPEFLTYFQNEAQLEKSRLLSDRFSAERPKGSFSTLEIQRTEQGDSAMYLCASSLDGQGRKTQYFGPGTRLLVL.

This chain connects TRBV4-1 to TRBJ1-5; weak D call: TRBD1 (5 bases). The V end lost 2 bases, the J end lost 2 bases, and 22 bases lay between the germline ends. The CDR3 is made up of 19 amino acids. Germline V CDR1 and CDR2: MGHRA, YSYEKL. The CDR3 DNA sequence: TGCGCCAGCAGCCAATTTGGGGTAGGGGCCCCTTTCGGCAATCAGCCCCAGCATTTT. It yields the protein CASSQFGVGAPFGNQPQHF.

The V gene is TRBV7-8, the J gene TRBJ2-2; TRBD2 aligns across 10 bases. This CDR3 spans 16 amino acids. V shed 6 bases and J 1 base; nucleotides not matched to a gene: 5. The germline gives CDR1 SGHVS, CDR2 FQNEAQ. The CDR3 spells CASRRAGGENTGELFF. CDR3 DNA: TGTGCCAGCAGACGAGCGGGAGGGGAGAACACCGGGGAGCTGTTTTTT. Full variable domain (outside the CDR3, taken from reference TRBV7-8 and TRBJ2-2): GAGVSQSPRYKVAKRGQDVALRCDPISGHVSLFWYQQALGQGPEFLTYFQNEAQLDKSGLPSDRFFAERPEGSVSTLKIQRTQQEDSAVYLCASRRAGGENTGELFFGEGSRLTVL.

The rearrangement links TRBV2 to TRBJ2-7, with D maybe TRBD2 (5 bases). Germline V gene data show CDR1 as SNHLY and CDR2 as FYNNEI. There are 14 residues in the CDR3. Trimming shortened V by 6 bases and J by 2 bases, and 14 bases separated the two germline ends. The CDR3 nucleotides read TGTGCCAGCAGCGAGATCGGGGTGGCCTACGAGCAGTACTTC. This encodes CASSEIGVAYEQYF.

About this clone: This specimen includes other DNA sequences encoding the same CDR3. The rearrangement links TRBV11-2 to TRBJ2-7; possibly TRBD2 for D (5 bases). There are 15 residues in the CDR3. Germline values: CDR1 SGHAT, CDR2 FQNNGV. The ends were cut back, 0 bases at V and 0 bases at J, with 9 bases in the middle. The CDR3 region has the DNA TGTGCCAGCAGCTTAGATCCGGGGAGCTCCTACGAGCAGTACTTC. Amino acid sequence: CASSLDPGSSYEQYF. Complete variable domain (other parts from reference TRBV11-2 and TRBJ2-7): EAGVAQSPRYKIIEKRQSVAFWCNPISGHATLYWYQQILGQGPKLLIQFQNNGVVDDSQLPKDRFSAERLKGVDSTLKIQPAKLEDSAVYLCASSLDPGSSYEQYFGPGTRLTVT.

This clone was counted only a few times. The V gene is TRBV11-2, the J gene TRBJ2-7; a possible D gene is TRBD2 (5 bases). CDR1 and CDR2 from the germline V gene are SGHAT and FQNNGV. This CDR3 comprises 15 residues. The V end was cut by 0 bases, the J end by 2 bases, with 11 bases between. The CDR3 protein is CASSLDWSGTYEQYF. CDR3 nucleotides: TGTGCCAGCAGCTTAGATTGGAGCGGAACCTACGAGCAGTACTTC.

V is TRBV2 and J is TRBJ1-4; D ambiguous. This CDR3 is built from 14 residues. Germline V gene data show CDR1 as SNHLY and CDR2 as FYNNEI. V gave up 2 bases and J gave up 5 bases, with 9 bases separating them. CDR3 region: CASSEMARNEKLFF. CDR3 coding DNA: TGTGCCAGCAGTGAAATGGCGAGAAATGAAAAACTGTTTTTT.